This record looks at one T cell receptor beta chain sequence and its context. Donors in the study were healthy people who gave bone marrow. PCR amplification relied on 60 Vbeta primers (plus 13 Jbeta primers). Measured with immunoSEQ multiplex PCR; TCRdb has only the in-frame clones, and not every one. The sample yields around 130,000 clones, around three quarters seen once. These data are taken from a study of cytomegalovirus exposure and HLA in healthy donors. The TCR sequence derives from a man aged 18 to 29 in good health and CMV-seropositive. The source material was PBMCs.

The CDR3 region has the DNA TGTGCCAGCAGTGAAGAAGGACAGGGTGAAGCTTTCTTT. This translates into CASSEEGQGEAFF. The rearrangement uses TRBV6-1 and TRBJ1-1; 8 bases line up with TRBD1. J was trimmed by 7 bases and V by 1 base; bases with no gene match: 2. The CDR3 is 13 amino acids. Germline CDR1 MNHNS, CDR2 SASEGT.